This T cell receptor (beta chain) was sequenced during a study of T cell repertoires in cytomegalovirus infection. Whole-study results and caveats: Dominating the ex vivo response were TCR beta clonotypes that were CMV-specific and HLA-C-restricted.

Using its own MiXCR run on the reads, TCRdb lists one record per CDR3 protein. The data show around 490,000 distinct CDR3 sequences, more than 20% seen once. At least ten counts were recorded for this clonotype. The antigen remains undetermined. V was pared by 0 bases and J by 9 bases, with 15 bases between. This CDR3 comprises 15 residues. Germline V CDR1 and CDR2: SGHTA, FQGNSA. This sequence originates from a human donor in good health (CMV status not recorded). Some clones in this sample may be carry-over from other donors' samples. J is TRBJ1-5 and V is TRBV7-2, with a tentative D call TRBD1 (5 bases). Sequencing was done on a sample of PBMCs. As DNA, the CDR3 is TGTGCCAGCAGCTTAGCTGGGGACCGCCCAGGGCCCCAGCATTTT. The encoded protein is CASSLAGDRPGPQHF.